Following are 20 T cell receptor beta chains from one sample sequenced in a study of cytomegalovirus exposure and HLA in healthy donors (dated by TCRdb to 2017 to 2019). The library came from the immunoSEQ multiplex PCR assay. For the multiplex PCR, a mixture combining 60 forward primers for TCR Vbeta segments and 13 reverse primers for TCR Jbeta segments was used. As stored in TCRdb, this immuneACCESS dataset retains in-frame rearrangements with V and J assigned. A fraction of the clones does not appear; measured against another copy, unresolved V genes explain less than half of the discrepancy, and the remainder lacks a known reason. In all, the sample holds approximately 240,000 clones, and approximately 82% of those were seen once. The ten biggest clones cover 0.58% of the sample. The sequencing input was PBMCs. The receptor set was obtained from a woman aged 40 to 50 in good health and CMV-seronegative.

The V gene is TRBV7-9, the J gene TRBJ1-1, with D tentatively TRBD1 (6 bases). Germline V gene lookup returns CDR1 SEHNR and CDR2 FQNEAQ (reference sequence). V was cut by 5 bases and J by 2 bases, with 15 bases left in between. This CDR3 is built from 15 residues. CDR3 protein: CASSGGLWGNTEAFF. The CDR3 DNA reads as TGTGCCAGCAGCGGGGGCCTTTGGGGTAACACTGAAGCTTTCTTT.

The CDR3 here is CASSVEGRGRSGYTF. The CDR3 DNA reads TGTGCCAGCAGCGTAGAGGGCAGGGGGCGGAGTGGCTACACCTTC. The J gene is TRBJ1-2, the V gene TRBV9; 8 nucleotides line up with TRBD1. Germline CDR1 is SGDLS and CDR2 is YYNGEE. CDR3 length equals 15 residues. V gave up 0 bases and J gave up 7 bases; unmatched junction bases: 8. The whole variable domain, remainder taken from reference TRBV9 and TRBJ1-2, is DSGVTQTPKHLITATGQRVTLRCSPRSGDLSVYWYQQSLDQGLQFLIQYYNGEERAKGNILERFSAQQFPDLHSELNLSSLELGDSALYFCASSVEGRGRSGYTFGSGTRLTVV.

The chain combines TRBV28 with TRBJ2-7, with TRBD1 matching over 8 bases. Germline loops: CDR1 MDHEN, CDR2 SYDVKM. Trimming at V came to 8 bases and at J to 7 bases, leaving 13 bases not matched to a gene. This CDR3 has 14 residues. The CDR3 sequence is CASEGAGGSGEQYF. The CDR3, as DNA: TGTGCCAGCGAGGGTGCAGGGGGCTCTGGGGAGCAGTACTTC.

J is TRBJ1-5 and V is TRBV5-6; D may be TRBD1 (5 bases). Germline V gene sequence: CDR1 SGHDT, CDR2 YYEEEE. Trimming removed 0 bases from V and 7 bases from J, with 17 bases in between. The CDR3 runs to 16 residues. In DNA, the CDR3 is TGTGCCAGCAGCTTGGCGGGGTGGGGGGTTGGACAGCCCCAGCATTTT. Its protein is CASSLAGWGVGQPQHF.

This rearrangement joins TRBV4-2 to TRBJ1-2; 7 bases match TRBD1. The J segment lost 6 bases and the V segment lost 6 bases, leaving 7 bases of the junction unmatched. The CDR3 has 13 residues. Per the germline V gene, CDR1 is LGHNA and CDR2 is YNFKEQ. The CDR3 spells CASSPRQGDGYTF. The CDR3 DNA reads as TGTGCCAGCAGTCCCCGACAGGGTGATGGCTACACCTTC.

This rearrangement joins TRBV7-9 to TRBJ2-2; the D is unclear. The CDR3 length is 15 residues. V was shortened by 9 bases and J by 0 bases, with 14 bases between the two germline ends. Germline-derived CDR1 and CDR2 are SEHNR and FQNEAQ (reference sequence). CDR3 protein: CASPTQTSNTGELFF. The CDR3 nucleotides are TGTGCCAGTCCCACGCAGACATCGAACACCGGGGAGCTGTTTTTT.

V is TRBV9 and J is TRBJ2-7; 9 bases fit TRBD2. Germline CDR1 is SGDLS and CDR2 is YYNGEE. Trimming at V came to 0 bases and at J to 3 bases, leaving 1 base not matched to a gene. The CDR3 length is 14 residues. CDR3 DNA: TGTGCCAGCAGCGTAGCTAGCGGGGTCTACGAGCAGTACTTC. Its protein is CASSVASGVYEQYF.

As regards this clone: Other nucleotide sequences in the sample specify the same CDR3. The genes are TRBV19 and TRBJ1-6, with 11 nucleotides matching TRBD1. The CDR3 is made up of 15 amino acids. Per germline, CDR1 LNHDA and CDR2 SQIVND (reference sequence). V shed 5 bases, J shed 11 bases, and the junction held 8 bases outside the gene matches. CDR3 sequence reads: CASSRPDRGLTPLHF. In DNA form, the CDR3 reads TGTGCCAGTAGTCGGCCGGACAGGGGGCTAACACCCCTCCACTTT.

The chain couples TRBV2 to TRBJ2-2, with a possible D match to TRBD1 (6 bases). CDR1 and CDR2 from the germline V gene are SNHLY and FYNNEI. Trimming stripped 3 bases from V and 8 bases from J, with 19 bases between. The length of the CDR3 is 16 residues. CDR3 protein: CASSEQGLPGSGELFF. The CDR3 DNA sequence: TGTGCCAGCAGTGAGCAGGGGCTTCCTGGGTCTGGGGAGCTGTTTTTT.

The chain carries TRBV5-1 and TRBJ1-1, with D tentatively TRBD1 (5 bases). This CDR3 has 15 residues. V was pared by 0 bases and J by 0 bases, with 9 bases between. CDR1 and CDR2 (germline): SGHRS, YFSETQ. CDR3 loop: CASSLEGFMNTEAFF. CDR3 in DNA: TGCGCCAGCAGCTTGGAGGGGTTCATGAACACTGAAGCTTTCTTT.

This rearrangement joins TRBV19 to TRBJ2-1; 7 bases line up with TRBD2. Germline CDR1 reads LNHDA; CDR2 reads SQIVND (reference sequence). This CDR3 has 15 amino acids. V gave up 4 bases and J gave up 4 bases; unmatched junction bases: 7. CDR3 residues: CASSTGRNGYNEQFF. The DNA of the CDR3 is TGTGCCAGTAGTACCGGGAGGAACGGATACAATGAGCAGTTCTTC.

Here the CDR3 DNA reads TGTGCCAGCAGTGCGACTAGCGGGGGGGTTTACAATGAGCAGTTCTTC. The encoded protein is CASSATSGGVYNEQFF. V and J are TRBV6-1 and TRBJ2-1, with 14 bases matching TRBD2. With V trimmed by 4 bases and J by 4 bases, 3 bases remained unmatched. Germline V gene lookup returns CDR1 MNHNS and CDR2 SASEGT. The CDR3 totals 16 residues.

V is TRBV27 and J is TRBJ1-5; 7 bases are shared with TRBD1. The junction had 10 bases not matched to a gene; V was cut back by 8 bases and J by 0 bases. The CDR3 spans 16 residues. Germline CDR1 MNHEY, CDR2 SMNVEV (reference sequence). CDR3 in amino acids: CASGDRAAYSNQPQHF. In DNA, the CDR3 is TGTGCCAGCGGAGACAGGGCGGCCTATAGCAATCAGCCCCAGCATTTT.

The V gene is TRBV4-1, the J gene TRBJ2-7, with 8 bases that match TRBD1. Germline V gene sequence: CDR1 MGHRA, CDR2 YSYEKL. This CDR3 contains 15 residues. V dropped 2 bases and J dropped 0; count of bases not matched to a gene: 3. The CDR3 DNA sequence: TGCGCCAGCAGCCAATTACAGGGGGTCTCCTACGAGCAGTACTTC. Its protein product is CASSQLQGVSYEQYF.

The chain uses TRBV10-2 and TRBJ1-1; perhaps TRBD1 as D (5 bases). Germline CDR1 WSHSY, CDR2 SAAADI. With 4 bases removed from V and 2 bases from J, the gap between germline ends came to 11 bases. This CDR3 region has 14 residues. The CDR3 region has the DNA TGCGCCAGCAGTGGAGTGGGGGGTAACACTGAAGCTTTCTTT. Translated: CASSGVGGNTEAFF.

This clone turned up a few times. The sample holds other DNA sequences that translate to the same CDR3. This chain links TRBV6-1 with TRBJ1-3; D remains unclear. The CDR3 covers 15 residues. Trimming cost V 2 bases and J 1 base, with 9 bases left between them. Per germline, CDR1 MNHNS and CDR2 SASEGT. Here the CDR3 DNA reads TGTGCCAGCAGTGAAAGACCGGGATCTGGAAACACCATATATTTT. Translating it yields CASSERPGSGNTIYF.

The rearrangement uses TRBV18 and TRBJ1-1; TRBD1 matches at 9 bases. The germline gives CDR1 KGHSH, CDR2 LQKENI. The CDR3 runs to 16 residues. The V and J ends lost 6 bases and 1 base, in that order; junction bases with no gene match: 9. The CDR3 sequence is CASSPRDRAGNTEAFF. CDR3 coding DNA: TGTGCCAGCTCTCCAAGGGACAGGGCAGGGAACACTGAAGCTTTCTTT.

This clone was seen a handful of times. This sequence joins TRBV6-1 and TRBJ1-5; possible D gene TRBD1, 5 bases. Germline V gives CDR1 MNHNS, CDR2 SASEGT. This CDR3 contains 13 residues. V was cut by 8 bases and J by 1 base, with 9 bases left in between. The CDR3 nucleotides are TGTGCCAGCTTTGGGGGGAGCAATCAGCCCCAGCATTTT. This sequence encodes CASFGGSNQPQHF.

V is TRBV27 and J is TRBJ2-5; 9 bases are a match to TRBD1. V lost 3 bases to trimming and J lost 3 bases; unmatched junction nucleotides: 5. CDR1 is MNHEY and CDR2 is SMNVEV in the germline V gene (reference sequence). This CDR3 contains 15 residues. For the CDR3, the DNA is TGTGCCAGCAGTTTTCGGGACAGGGAGGAAGAGACCCAGTACTTC. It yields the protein CASSFRDREEETQYF.

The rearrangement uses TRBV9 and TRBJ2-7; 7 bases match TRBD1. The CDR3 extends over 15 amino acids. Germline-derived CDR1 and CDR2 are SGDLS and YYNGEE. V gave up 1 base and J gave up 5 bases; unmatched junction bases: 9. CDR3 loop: CASSVTTGMLDEQYF. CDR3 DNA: TGTGCCAGCAGCGTAACGACAGGGATGTTGGACGAGCAGTACTTC.